Listed below are T cell receptor beta chains from one sample, sequenced in a study of OX40 agonist ivuxolimab in advanced cancers. Measured with immunoSEQ multiplex PCR; TCRdb has only the in-frame clones, and not every one. This sample yields under 140,000 clones, of which 89% are seen a single time; 0.27% belongs to the top ten. Sequences were derived from CD4+ or CD8+ T cells sorted from blood, sampled in a trial of the OX40 agonist ivuxolimab. The receptors were sampled from an adult with an advanced solid tumor such as melanoma, head and neck, liver or kidney cancer. Each CDR3 is given with its conserved first and last residue. A D gene is named only where the DNA matches it firmly. Not every row has a clone size; where given, it reads once, few, many or a size class.

D: -
V: TRBV5-6
J: TRBJ2-7
size: -
DNA: TGTGCCAGCAGCTACACAGGGGCGGGCGGGAACGAGCAGTACTTC
CDR3: CASSYTGAGGNEQYF

D: -
V: TRBV10-3
J: TRBJ2-1
size: -
DNA: TGTGCCATCAGTGTGCCCGGGGGCGCGCGCAATGAGCAGTTCTTC
CDR3: CAISVPGGARNEQFF

D: -
V: TRBV29-1
J: TRBJ2-4
size: -
DNA: TGCAGCGTTGGCCTAGCCAAAAACATTCAGTACTTC
CDR3: CSVGLAKNIQYF

D: -
V: TRBV5-1
J: TRBJ1-5
size: few
DNA: TGCGCCAGCAGCTTGGGGGTCTTTAGCAATCAGCCCCAGCATTTT
CDR3: CASSLGVFSNQPQHF

D: -
V: TRBV7-2
J: TRBJ1-1
size: once
DNA: TGTGCCAGCAGGTATGGACAGTTGAACACTGAAGCTTTCTTT
CDR3: CASRYGQLNTEAFF

D: -
V: TRBV11-2
J: TRBJ2-7
size: -
DNA: TGTGCCAGCAGCTTAGGCCCCGACGAGACCTACGAGCAGTACTTC
CDR3: CASSLGPDETYEQYF

D: TRBD2
V: TRBV28
J: TRBJ2-2
size: -
DNA: TGTGCCAGCAAGGGGGAATTTTCTAGCGGGAGTGGTACGGGGGAGCTGTTTTTT
CDR3: CASKGEFSSGSGTGELFF

D: -
V: TRBV29-1
J: TRBJ1-6
size: -
DNA: TGCAGCGTCCAGGAGAGCTATAATTCACCCCTCCACTTT
CDR3: CSVQESYNSPLHF

D: -
V: TRBV18
J: TRBJ1-5
size: -
DNA: TGTGCCAGCTCCACCGGGGGGGCGAGGAATCAGCCCCAGCATTTT
CDR3: CASSTGGARNQPQHF

D: -
V: TRBV7-8
J: TRBJ1-2
size: -
DNA: TGTGCCAGCAGCCCTGGGACGGAGGCTTTTAACTATGGCTACACCTTC
CDR3: CASSPGTEAFNYGYTF

D: -
V: TRBV4-2
J: TRBJ2-7
size: -
DNA: TGTGCCAGCAGCCAAGAGCCGGTCGCCTACGAGCAGTACTTC
CDR3: CASSQEPVAYEQYF

D: -
V: TRBV6-9
J: TRBJ2-7
size: -
DNA: TGTGCCAGCAGACCCCCGGGACCTACCTACGAGCAGTACTTC
CDR3: CASRPPGPTYEQYF

D: -
V: TRBV5-4
J: TRBJ2-5
size: -
DNA: TGTGCCAGCAGCTTTTGGATGTCGAGGGAGACCCAGTACTTC
CDR3: CASSFWMSRETQYF

D: -
V: TRBV19
J: TRBJ2-3
size: -
DNA: TGTGCCAGTAGTATAGGGGGGCAAGATACGCAGTATTTT
CDR3: CASSIGGQDTQYF

D: -
V: TRBV5-1
J: TRBJ1-2
size: -
DNA: TGCGCCAGCAGCTTGGGGCAGGGCCGTGGCTACACCTTC
CDR3: CASSLGQGRGYTF

D: -
V: TRBV29-1
J: TRBJ1-2
size: -
DNA: TGCAGCGTCGACAGCTATGGCTACACCTTC
CDR3: CSVDSYGYTF

D: -
V: TRBV4-2
J: TRBJ2-1
size: once
DNA: TGTGCCAGCAGCCCTCGACAGTACAATGAGCAGTTCTTC
CDR3: CASSPRQYNEQFF

D: -
V: TRBV7-2
J: TRBJ1-1
size: -
DNA: TGTGCCAGCAGCCTTCAGCCCACGAATACTGAAGCTTTCTTT
CDR3: CASSLQPTNTEAFF

D: TRBD1
V: TRBV5-4
J: TRBJ1-2
size: -
DNA: TGTGCCAGCAGCCGCGACAGGGGCGTTAACTATGGCTACACCTTC
CDR3: CASSRDRGVNYGYTF

D: -
V: TRBV28
J: TRBJ2-7
size: -
DNA: TGTGCCAGCAGTTGGGGAATAAACAAAAGGACCTACGAGCAGTACTTC
CDR3: CASSWGINKRTYEQYF

D: -
V: TRBV6-5
J: TRBJ2-5
size: -
DNA: TGTGCCAGCAGTTGGGTGGGGCCGGAAGAGACCCAGTACTTC
CDR3: CASSWVGPEETQYF

D: TRBD1
V: TRBV29-1
J: TRBJ1-1
size: -
DNA: TGCAGCGTCAAAGAGGGGACAGCGAACACTGAAGCTTTCTTT
CDR3: CSVKEGTANTEAFF

D: -
V: TRBV5-1
J: TRBJ1-5
size: -
DNA: TGCGCCAGCAGCTTGGAGGGGGTGAGCAATCAGCCCCAGCATTTT
CDR3: CASSLEGVSNQPQHF

D: -
V: TRBV7-9
J: TRBJ1-6
size: -
DNA: TGTGCCAGCAGCCCACTAGGTGGCAGGGATTCACCCCTCCACTTT
CDR3: CASSPLGGRDSPLHF

D: TRBD1
V: TRBV18
J: TRBJ1-2
size: -
DNA: TGTGCCAGCTCACCCCAGGGACAGGGGAAGGATGGCTACACCTTC
CDR3: CASSPQGQGKDGYTF

D: TRBD2
V: TRBV27
J: TRBJ2-1
size: -
DNA: TGTGCCAGCACGACTAGCGGGAGATTTGAGCAGTTCTTC
CDR3: CASTTSGRFEQFF

D: -
V: TRBV4-1
J: TRBJ1-2
size: -
DNA: TGCGCCAGCAGCCAAAGACTTAGGTCCTATGGCTACACCTTC
CDR3: CASSQRLRSYGYTF

D: -
V: TRBV6-5
J: TRBJ1-5
size: -
DNA: TGTGCCAGCAGATTGTCAGGAGATAGCAATCAGCCCCAGCATTTT
CDR3: CASRLSGDSNQPQHF